This T cell receptor (beta chain) was found in a study of blood T cell repertoires in COVID-19. Which cohort a participant joined came from the clinical history participants gave. The repertoire was sequenced with immunoSEQ multiplex PCR; TCRdb's copy has only in-frame clones and lacks some. Among some 170,000 clones listed, 87% were seen once. In germline, CDR1 is MGHRA, CDR2 YSYEKL. Trimming at V came to 0 bases and at J to 0 bases, leaving 5 bases not matched to a gene. This CDR3 region has 16 residues. Source material: PBMCs or T cells enriched from blood (not recorded which). The sequence was obtained from a human donor with acute COVID-19. The donor label of this sample is uncertain. The V and J genes are TRBV4-1 and TRBJ2-7; TRBD2 agrees at 7 bases. The CDR3 nucleotides are TGCGCCAGCAGCCAAGATATGGGACTAAACTCCTACGAGCAGTACTTC. This encodes CASSQDMGLNSYEQYF.